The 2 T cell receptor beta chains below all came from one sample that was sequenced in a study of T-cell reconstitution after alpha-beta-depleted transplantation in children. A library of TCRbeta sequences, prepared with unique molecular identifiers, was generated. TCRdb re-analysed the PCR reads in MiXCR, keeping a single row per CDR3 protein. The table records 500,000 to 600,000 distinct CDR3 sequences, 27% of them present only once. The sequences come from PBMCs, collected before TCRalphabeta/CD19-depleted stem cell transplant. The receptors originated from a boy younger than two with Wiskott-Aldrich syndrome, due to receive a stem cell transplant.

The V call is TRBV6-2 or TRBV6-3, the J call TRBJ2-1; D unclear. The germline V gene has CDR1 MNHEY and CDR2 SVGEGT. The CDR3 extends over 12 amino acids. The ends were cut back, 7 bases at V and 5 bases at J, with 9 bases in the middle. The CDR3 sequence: CASTRRDNEQFF. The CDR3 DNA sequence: TGTGCCAGCACCCGAAGGGACAATGAGCAGTTCTTC.

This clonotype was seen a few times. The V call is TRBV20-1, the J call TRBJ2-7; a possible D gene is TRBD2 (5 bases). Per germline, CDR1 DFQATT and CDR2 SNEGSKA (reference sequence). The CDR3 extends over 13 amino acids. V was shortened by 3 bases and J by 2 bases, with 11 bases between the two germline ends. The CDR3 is CSARRVATYEQYF. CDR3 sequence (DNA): TGCAGTGCTAGGCGGGTAGCGACCTACGAGCAGTACTTC.